This TCR beta chain was sequenced in a study of T-cell reconstitution after alpha-beta-depleted transplantation in children. This CDR3 is 15 amino acids long. Germline V CDR1 and CDR2: MDHEN, SYDVKM. The V and J ends lost 7 bases and 2 bases respectively, with 17 bases between them. As it was prepared, the TCRbeta library received unique molecular identifiers. TCRdb fed the PCR reads into MiXCR, producing one record per CDR3 protein. Among approximately 340,000 distinct CDR3 sequences listed, under 13% were seen once. The material sequenced was PBMCs from the stem cell graft donor, taken from the stem cell graft. The chain joins TRBV28 to TRBJ2-5, with unresolved D. The source of this sequence is a human donor who donated a stem cell graft to a child with acute lymphoblastic leukemia. The CDR3 DNA follows: TGTGCCAGCACTCCCCACCCCAGGAAACAAGAGACCCAGTACTTC. Protein: CASTPHPRKQETQYF.